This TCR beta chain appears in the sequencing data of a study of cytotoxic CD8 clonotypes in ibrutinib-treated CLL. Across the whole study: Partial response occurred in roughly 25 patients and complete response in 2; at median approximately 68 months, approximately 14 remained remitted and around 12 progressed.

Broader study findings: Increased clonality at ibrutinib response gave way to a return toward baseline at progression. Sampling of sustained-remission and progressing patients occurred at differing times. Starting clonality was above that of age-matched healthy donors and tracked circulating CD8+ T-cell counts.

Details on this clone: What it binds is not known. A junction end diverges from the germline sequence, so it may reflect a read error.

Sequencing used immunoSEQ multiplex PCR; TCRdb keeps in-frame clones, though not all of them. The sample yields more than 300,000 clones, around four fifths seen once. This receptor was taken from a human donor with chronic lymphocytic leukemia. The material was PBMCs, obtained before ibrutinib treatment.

DNA of the CDR3: TGTGCTAGCAGCTTAGTTGGCACAGATACGCAGTATTTT. This codes for CASSLVGTDTQYF. This chain links TRBV7-7 with TRBJ2-3; D gene ambiguous. The CDR3 spans 13 residues. Germline CDR1 SSHAT, CDR2 FNYEAQ (reference sequence).